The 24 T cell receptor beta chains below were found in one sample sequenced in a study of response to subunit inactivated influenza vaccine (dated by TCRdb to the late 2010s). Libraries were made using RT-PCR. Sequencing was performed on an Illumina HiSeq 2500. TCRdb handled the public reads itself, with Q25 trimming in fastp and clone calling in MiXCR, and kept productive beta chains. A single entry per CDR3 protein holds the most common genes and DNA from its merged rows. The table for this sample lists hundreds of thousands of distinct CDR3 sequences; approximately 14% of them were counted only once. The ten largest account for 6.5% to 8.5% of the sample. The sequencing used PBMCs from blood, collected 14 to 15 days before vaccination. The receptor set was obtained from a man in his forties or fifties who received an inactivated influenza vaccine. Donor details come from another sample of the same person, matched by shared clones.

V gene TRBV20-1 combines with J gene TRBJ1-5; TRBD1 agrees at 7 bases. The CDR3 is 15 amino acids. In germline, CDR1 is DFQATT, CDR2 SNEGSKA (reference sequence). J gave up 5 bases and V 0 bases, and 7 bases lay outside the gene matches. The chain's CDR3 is CSARDGTETHQPQHF. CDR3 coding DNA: TGCAGTGCTAGAGATGGGACAGAAACCCATCAGCCCCAGCATTTT.

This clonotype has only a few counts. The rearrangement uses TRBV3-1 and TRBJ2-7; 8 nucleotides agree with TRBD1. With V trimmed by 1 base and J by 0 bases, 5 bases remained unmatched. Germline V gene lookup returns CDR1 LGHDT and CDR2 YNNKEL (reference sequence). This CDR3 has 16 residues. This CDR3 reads CASSQGGQASSYEQYF. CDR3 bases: TGTGCCAGCAGCCAAGGGGGACAGGCGAGCTCCTACGAGCAGTACTTC.

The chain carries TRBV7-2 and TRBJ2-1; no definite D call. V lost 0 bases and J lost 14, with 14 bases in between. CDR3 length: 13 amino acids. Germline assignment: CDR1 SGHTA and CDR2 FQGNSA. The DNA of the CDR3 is TGTGCCAGCAGCTTAGCGTCGGTAAGGTATAAGTTCTTC. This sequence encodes CASSLASVRYKFF.

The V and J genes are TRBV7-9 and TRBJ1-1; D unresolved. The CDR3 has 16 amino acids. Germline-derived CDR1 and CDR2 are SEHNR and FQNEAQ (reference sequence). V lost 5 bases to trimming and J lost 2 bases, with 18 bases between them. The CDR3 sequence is CASSPFSTYSNTEAFF. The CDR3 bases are TGTGCCAGCAGCCCTTTTTCCACTTATTCCAACACTGAAGCTTTCTTT.

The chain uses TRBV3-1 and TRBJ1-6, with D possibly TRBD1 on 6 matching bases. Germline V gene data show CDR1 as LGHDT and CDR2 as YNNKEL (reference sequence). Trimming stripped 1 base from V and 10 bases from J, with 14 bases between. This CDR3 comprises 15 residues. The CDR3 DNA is TGTGCCAGCAGCCAAGTCGCCAGGGGAGGATCACCCCTCCACTTT. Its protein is CASSQVARGGSPLHF.

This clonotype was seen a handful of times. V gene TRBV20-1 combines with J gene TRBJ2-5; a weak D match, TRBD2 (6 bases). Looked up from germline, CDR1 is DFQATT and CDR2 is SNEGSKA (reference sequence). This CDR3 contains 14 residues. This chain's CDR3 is CSTSPGRLGETQYF. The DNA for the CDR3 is TGCAGCACCTCTCCTGGGAGGCTAGGGGAGACCCAGTACTTC.

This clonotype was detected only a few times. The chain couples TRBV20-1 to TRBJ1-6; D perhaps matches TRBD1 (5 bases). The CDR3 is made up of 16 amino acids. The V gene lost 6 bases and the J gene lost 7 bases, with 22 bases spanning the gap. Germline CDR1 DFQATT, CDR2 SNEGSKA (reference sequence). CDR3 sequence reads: CSAPVGGYARNSPLHF. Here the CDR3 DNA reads TGCAGTGCCCCAGTTGGGGGATATGCGAGGAATTCACCCCTCCACTTT.

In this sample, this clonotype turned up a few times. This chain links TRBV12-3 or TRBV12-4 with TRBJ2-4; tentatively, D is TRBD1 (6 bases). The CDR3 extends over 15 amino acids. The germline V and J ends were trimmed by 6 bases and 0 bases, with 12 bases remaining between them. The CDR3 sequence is CASSSRGEAKNIQYF. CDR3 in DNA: TGTGCCAGCAGCAGCAGGGGTGAAGCCAAAAACATTCAGTACTTC.

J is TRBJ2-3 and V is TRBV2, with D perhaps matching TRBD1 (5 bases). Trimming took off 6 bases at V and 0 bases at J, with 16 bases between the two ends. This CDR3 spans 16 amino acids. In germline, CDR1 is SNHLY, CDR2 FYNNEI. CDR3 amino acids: CASRKNRNYSTDTQYF. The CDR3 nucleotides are TGTGCCAGCAGGAAAAACAGGAACTACAGCACAGATACGCAGTATTTT.

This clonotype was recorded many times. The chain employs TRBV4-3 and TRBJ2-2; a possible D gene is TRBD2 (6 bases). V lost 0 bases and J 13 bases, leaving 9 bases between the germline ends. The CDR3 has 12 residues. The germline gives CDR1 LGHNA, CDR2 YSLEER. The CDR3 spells CASSQELGRLFF. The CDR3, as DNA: TGCGCCAGCAGCCAAGAGCTCGGGAGGCTGTTTTTT.

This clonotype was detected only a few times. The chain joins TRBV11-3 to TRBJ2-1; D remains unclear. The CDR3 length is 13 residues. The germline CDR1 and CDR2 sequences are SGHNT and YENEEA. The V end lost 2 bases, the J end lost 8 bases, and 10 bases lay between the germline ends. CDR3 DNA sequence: TGTGCCAGCAGCTTATCTCGACTGGATGAGCAGTTCTTC. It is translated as CASSLSRLDEQFF.

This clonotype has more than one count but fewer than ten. CDR3 in DNA: TGTGCCAGCAGTCGTTACGGGACAGGCAATAATTCACCCCTCCACTTT. Its protein is CASSRYGTGNNSPLHF. V is TRBV12-3 or TRBV12-4 and J is TRBJ1-6; 8 nucleotides match TRBD1. This CDR3 has 16 amino acids. J was trimmed by 5 bases and V by 5 bases; bases with no gene match: 8.

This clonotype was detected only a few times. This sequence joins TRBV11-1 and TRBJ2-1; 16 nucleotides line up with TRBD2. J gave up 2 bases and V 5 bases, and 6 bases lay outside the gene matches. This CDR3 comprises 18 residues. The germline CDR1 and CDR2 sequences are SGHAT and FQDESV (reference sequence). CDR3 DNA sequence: TGTGCCAGCAGCCCCGTCGGGACTAGCGGGAGGGCCTACAATGAGCAGTTCTTC. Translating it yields CASSPVGTSGRAYNEQFF. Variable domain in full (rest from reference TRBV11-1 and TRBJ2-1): EAEVAQSPRYKITEKSQAVAFWCDPISGHATLYWYRQILGQGPELLVQFQDESVVDDSQLPKDRFSAERLKGVDSTLKIQPAELGDSAMYLCASSPVGTSGRAYNEQFFGPGTRLTVL.

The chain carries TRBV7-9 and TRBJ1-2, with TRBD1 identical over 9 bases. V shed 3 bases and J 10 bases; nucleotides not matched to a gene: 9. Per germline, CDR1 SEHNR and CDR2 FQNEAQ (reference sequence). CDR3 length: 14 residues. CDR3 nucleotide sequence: TGTGCCAGCAGCTTCGGGACAGGGCCCATCACCTACACCTTC. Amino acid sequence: CASSFGTGPITYTF.

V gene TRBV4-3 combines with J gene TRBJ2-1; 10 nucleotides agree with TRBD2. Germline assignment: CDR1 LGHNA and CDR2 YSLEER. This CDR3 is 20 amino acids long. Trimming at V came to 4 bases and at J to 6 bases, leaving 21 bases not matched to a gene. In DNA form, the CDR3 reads TGCGCCAGCAGCCCAACTTTCCCAGCGGGGGGGGGGCTGGTTCTCAATGAGCAGTTCTTC. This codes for CASSPTFPAGGGLVLNEQFF.

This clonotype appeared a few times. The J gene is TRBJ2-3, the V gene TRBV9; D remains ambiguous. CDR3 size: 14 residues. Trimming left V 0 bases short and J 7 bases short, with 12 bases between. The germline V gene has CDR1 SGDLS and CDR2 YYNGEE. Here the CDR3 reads CASSVEASSNTQYF. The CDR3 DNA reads TGTGCCAGCAGCGTAGAGGCTTCCTCTAATACGCAGTATTTT.

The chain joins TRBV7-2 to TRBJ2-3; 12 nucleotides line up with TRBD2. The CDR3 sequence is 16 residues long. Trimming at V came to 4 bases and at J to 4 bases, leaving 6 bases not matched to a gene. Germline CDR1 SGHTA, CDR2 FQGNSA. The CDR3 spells CASSYASGGAADTQYF. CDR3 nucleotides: TGTGCCAGCAGCTATGCTAGCGGGGGGGCCGCAGATACGCAGTATTTT.

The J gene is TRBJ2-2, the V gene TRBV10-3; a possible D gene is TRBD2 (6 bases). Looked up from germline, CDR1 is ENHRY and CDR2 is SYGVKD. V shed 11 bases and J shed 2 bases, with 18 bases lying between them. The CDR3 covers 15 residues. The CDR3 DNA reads TGTGCCGTACCCGTGGCTAGCGCTAACACCGGGGAGCTGTTTTTT. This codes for CAVPVASANTGELFF.

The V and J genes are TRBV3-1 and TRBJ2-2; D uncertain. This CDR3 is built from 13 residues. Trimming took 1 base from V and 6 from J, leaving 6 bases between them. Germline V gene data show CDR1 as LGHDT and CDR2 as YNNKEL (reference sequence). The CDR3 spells CASSQGGSGELFF. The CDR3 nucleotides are TGTGCCAGCAGCCAAGGTGGTTCCGGGGAGCTGTTTTTT.

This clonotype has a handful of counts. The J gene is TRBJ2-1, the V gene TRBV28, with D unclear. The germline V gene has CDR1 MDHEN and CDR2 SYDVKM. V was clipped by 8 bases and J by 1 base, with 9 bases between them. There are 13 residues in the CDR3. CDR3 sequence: CASLSGSYNEQFF. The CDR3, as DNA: TGTGCCAGCCTATCAGGTTCCTACAATGAGCAGTTCTTC.

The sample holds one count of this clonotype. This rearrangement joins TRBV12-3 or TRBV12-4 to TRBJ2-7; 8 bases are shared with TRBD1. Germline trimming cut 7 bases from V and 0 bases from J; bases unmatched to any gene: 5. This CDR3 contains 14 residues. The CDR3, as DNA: TGTGCCAGCAATACAGGGGGGAGCTCCTACGAGCAGTACTTC. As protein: CASNTGGSSYEQYF.

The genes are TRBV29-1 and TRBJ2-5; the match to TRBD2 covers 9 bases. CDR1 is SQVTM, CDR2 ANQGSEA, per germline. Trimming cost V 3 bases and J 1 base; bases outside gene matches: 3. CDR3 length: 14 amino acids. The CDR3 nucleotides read TGCAGCGTTGAGCGCGGGGGGGGCCAAGAGACCCAGTACTTC. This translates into CSVERGGGQETQYF.

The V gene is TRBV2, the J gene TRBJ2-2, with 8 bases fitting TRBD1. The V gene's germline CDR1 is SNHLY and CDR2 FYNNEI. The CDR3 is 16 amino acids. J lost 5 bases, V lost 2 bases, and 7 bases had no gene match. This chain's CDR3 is CASSEKRTGYTGELFF. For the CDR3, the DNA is TGTGCCAGCAGTGAAAAAAGGACAGGGTATACCGGGGAGCTGTTTTTT.

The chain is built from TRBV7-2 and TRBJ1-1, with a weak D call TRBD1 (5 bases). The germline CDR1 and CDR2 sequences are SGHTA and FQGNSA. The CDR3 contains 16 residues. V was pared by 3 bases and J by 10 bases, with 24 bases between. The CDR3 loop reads CASSFTHTSGAGGAFF. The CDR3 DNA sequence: TGTGCCAGCAGCTTCACCCACACATCAGGCGCGGGGGGAGCTTTCTTT.